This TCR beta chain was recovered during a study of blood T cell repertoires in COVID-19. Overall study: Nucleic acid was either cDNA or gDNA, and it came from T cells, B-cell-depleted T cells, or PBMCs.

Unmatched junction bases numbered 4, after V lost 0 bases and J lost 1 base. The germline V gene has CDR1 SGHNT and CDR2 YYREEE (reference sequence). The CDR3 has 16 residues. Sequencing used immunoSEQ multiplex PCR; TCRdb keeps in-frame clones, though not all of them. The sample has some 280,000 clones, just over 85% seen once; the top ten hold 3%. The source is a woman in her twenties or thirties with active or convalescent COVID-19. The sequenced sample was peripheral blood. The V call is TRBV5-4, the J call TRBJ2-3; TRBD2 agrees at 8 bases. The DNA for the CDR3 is TGTGCCAGCAGCTTGGGTGGACTAGCTGGCACAGATACGCAGTATTTT. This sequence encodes CASSLGGLAGTDTQYF.